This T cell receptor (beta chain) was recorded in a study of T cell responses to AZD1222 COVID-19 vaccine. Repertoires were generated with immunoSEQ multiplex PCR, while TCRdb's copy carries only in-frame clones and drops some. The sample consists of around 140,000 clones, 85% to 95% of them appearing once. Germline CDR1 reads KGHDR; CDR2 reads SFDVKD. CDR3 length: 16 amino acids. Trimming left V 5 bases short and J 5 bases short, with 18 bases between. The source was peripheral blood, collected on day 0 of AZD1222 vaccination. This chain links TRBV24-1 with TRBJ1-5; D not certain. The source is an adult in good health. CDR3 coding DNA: TGTGCCACCAGTGGATCGGCACAAGGGTTTGATCAGCCCCAGCATTTT. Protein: CATSGSAQGFDQPQHF.